The TCR beta chain under discussion was sequenced for a study of blood T cell repertoires in COVID-19. As handled by the study authors: Scientists estimated how many nucleated cells there were by amplifying reference gene primers. The repertoire was sequenced with immunoSEQ multiplex PCR; TCRdb's copy has only in-frame clones and lacks some. V, J and clone size are taken as reported in that table, and D and trimming were inferred from the DNA itself. The sample lists hundreds of thousands of clones, 88% occurring once. The material sequenced was PBMCs or T cells enriched from blood (not recorded which). The sequence was collected from a woman aged 55-75 years in a cohort exposed to, infected with or recovered from COVID-19 (not recorded which).

The CDR3 sequence is CASSIGPPTRSYNEQFF. In DNA form, the CDR3 reads TGTGCCAGTAGTATAGGTCCTCCTACCCGCTCCTACAATGAGCAGTTCTTC. This sequence joins TRBV19 and TRBJ2-1; the D is unclear. Germline-derived CDR1 and CDR2 are LNHDA and SQIVND (reference sequence). The length of the CDR3 is 17 residues. The V and J ends lost 1 base and 0 bases respectively, with 13 bases between them.